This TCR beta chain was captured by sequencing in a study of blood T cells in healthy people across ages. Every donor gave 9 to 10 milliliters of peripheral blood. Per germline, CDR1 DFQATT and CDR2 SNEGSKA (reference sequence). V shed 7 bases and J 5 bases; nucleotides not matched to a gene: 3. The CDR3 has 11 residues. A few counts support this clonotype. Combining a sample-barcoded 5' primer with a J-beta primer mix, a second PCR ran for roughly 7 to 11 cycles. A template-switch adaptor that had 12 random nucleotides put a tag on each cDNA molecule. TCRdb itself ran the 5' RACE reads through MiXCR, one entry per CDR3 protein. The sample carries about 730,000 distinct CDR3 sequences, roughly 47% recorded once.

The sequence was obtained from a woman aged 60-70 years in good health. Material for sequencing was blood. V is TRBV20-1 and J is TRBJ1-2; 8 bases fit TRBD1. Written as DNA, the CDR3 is TGCAGTGTGGGACAGGCTTATGGCTACACCTTC. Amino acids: CSVGQAYGYTF.